This is a list of T cell receptor beta chains from one sample in a study of blood T cell repertoires in COVID-19. Measured with immunoSEQ multiplex PCR; TCRdb has only the in-frame clones, and not every one. The table lists some 220,000 clones, approximately 85% of them singletons. Sequencing input: peripheral blood. The receptors were sampled from a man aged 50 or older with acute or convalescent COVID-19. Each CDR3 is given with its conserved first and last residue. D genes are given only for firm matches. Size tells how often a clone was seen (once, few, many) or the class of an expanded clone, and some rows leave it out.

J gene: TRBJ2-2; D gene: NA; clone size: many; V gene: TRBV28; CDR3 length: 14; CDR3 DNA: TGTGCCAGCAGTCCCGTACAGGTCACCGGGGAGCTGTTTTTT; CDR3 protein: CASSPVQVTGELFF
J gene: TRBJ1-6; D gene: TRBD1; clone size: NA; V gene: TRBV4-2; CDR3 length: 15; CDR3 DNA: TGTGCCAGCAGCCAACCACAGGGGCGAGAATCACCCCTCCACTTT; CDR3 protein: CASSQPQGRESPLHF
J gene: TRBJ1-1; D gene: NA; clone size: NA; V gene: TRBV11-3; CDR3 length: 17; CDR3 DNA: TGTGCCAGCAGCTTAGTCTCTGTGACTGTGGTCGCGACTGAAGCTTTCTTT; CDR3 protein: CASSLVSVTVVATEAFF
J gene: TRBJ2-3; D gene: NA; clone size: few; V gene: TRBV7-2; CDR3 length: 15; CDR3 DNA: TGTGCCAGCAGCCCACGACTAGTGAGGACAGATACGCAGTATTTT; CDR3 protein: CASSPRLVRTDTQYF
J gene: TRBJ2-4; D gene: NA; clone size: NA; V gene: TRBV19; CDR3 length: 16; CDR3 DNA: TGTGCCAGTAGTATCCAGATGGGGGCTTCGTACCACATTCAGTACTTC; CDR3 protein: CASSIQMGASYHIQYF
J gene: TRBJ1-2; D gene: NA; clone size: NA; V gene: TRBV30; CDR3 length: 14; CDR3 DNA: TGTGCCTGGAGTGACCCGTCCGGGGATTATGGCTACACCTTC; CDR3 protein: CAWSDPSGDYGYTF
J gene: TRBJ1-2; D gene: TRBD1; clone size: NA; V gene: TRBV7-9; CDR3 length: 12; CDR3 DNA: TGTGCCAGCAGCGCAGGGGGCGAGGGCTACACCTTC; CDR3 protein: CASSAGGEGYTF
J gene: TRBJ1-5; D gene: TRBD1; clone size: NA; V gene: TRBV3-1/TRBV3-2; CDR3 length: 15; CDR3 DNA: TGTGCCAGCAGCCAAGGGACAGGGAGAGATCAGCCCCAGCATTTT; CDR3 protein: CASSQGTGRDQPQHF
J gene: TRBJ2-1; D gene: TRBD2; clone size: NA; V gene: TRBV24-1; CDR3 length: 13; CDR3 DNA: TGTGCCACCAGTGCCTCTAGCGGAAATGAGCAGTTCTTC; CDR3 protein: CATSASSGNEQFF
J gene: TRBJ2-3; D gene: TRBD2; clone size: NA; V gene: TRBV2; CDR3 length: 16; CDR3 DNA: TGTGCCAGCAGTGAAGAGGGAGGCGGGAGAACAGATACGCAGTATTTT; CDR3 protein: CASSEEGGGRTDTQYF
J gene: TRBJ1-5; D gene: NA; clone size: NA; V gene: TRBV6-6; CDR3 length: 14; CDR3 DNA: TGTGCCAGCAGTCAATGGGAGGGCGCTCAGCCCCAGCATTTT; CDR3 protein: CASSQWEGAQPQHF
J gene: TRBJ1-1; D gene: NA; clone size: NA; V gene: TRBV6-5; CDR3 length: 14; CDR3 DNA: TGTGCCAGCAGTTACTCGTGGCTTAACACTGAAGCTTTCTTT; CDR3 protein: CASSYSWLNTEAFF
J gene: TRBJ2-7; D gene: TRBD2; clone size: few; V gene: TRBV5-1; CDR3 length: 16; CDR3 DNA: TGCGCCAGCAGCCGACTTTACGGGAGGGACACCTACGAGCAGTACTTC; CDR3 protein: CASSRLYGRDTYEQYF
J gene: TRBJ2-6; D gene: TRBD1; clone size: NA; V gene: TRBV7-9; CDR3 length: 15; CDR3 DNA: TGTGCCAGCAGACAGGGGAATGCTGGGGCCAACGTCCTGACTTTC; CDR3 protein: CASRQGNAGANVLTF
J gene: TRBJ1-1; D gene: NA; clone size: many; V gene: TRBV9; CDR3 length: 13; CDR3 DNA: TGTGCCAGCAGCTCATCTTGGCACACTGAAGCTTTCTTT; CDR3 protein: CASSSSWHTEAFF
J gene: TRBJ1-4; D gene: NA; clone size: once; V gene: TRBV19; CDR3 length: 13; CDR3 DNA: TGTGCCGGATCGACAGTCCTTAATGAAAAACTGTTTTTT; CDR3 protein: CAGSTVLNEKLFF
J gene: TRBJ1-4; D gene: TRBD1; clone size: NA; V gene: TRBV6-6; CDR3 length: 16; CDR3 DNA: TGTGCCAGCAGTTTCCCACCGGGACAGCCTAATGAAAAACTGTTTTTT; CDR3 protein: CASSFPPGQPNEKLFF
J gene: TRBJ2-1; D gene: TRBD2; clone size: once; V gene: TRBV9; CDR3 length: 16; CDR3 DNA: TGTGCCAGCAGCGCAACTAGCGGGAGCTCCTACAATGAGCAGTTCTTC; CDR3 protein: CASSATSGSSYNEQFF
J gene: TRBJ2-7; D gene: NA; clone size: NA; V gene: TRBV5-1; CDR3 length: 15; CDR3 DNA: TGCGCCAGCAGGCAATCCCTGAACAGGGTCGGCGAGCAGTACTTC; CDR3 protein: CASRQSLNRVGEQYF
J gene: TRBJ1-4; D gene: NA; clone size: NA; V gene: TRBV28; CDR3 length: 14; CDR3 DNA: TGTGCCAGCAGTTTTCAGGCGGGTAATGAAAAACTGTTTTTT; CDR3 protein: CASSFQAGNEKLFF
J gene: TRBJ1-5; D gene: NA; clone size: few; V gene: TRBV4-1; CDR3 length: 15; CDR3 DNA: TGCGCCAGCAGCCAAGATCACGGGGGCAATCAGCCCCAGCATTTT; CDR3 protein: CASSQDHGGNQPQHF
J gene: TRBJ2-1; D gene: NA; clone size: NA; V gene: TRBV20-1; CDR3 length: 11; CDR3 DNA: TGCAGTGCTAGGGGGGCCAATGAGCAGTTCTTC; CDR3 protein: CSARGANEQFF
J gene: TRBJ1-3; D gene: TRBD1; clone size: NA; V gene: TRBV3-1/TRBV3-2; CDR3 length: 16; CDR3 DNA: TGTGCCAGCACCAAAACAGGGGGCATCTCTGGAAACACCATATATTTT; CDR3 protein: CASTKTGGISGNTIYF
J gene: TRBJ1-1; D gene: NA; clone size: NA; V gene: TRBV18; CDR3 length: 15; CDR3 DNA: TGTGCCAGCTCACCGGACAGATCGATGAACACTGAAGCTTTCTTT; CDR3 protein: CASSPDRSMNTEAFF
J gene: TRBJ2-7; D gene: NA; clone size: NA; V gene: TRBV30; CDR3 length: 13; CDR3 DNA: TGTGCCTGGAGTGTAAAACAGGGATACGAGCAGTACTTC; CDR3 protein: CAWSVKQGYEQYF
J gene: TRBJ2-2; D gene: NA; clone size: NA; V gene: TRBV21-1; CDR3 length: 15; CDR3 DNA: TGTGCCAGCAGCCCGACTAGCGGGACCACCGGGGAGCTGTTTTTT; CDR3 protein: CASSPTSGTTGELFF
J gene: TRBJ2-1; D gene: NA; clone size: NA; V gene: TRBV20-1; CDR3 length: 14; CDR3 DNA: TGCAGTGCTAGTTGGGAGGCCCCCTACAATGAGCAGTTCTTC; CDR3 protein: CSASWEAPYNEQFF
J gene: TRBJ1-5; D gene: NA; clone size: NA; V gene: TRBV18; CDR3 length: 14; CDR3 DNA: TGTGCCAGCTCACCTCAGAGAGGGAATCAGCCCCAGCATTTT; CDR3 protein: CASSPQRGNQPQHF
J gene: TRBJ1-5; D gene: NA; clone size: NA; V gene: TRBV10-2; CDR3 length: 14; CDR3 DNA: TGCGCCAGCAGTCCATTGGTTGGTGGCCAGCCCCAGCATTTT; CDR3 protein: CASSPLVGGQPQHF
J gene: TRBJ2-5; D gene: TRBD2; clone size: NA; V gene: TRBV5-1; CDR3 length: 15; CDR3 DNA: TGCGCCAGCAGTCCCGGACTAGCGGGGCAAGAGACCCAGTACTTC; CDR3 protein: CASSPGLAGQETQYF
J gene: TRBJ2-7; D gene: TRBD2; clone size: NA; V gene: TRBV6-6; CDR3 length: 14; CDR3 DNA: TGTGCCAGCAGTTACGGGGCGGGAGCTGGCGAGCAGTACTTC; CDR3 protein: CASSYGAGAGEQYF
J gene: TRBJ2-3; D gene: NA; clone size: NA; V gene: TRBV30; CDR3 length: 14; CDR3 DNA: TGTGCCTGGAATCTAGTCCCCCACACAGATACGCAGTATTTT; CDR3 protein: CAWNLVPHTDTQYF
J gene: TRBJ1-2; D gene: NA; clone size: NA; V gene: TRBV9; CDR3 length: 12; CDR3 DNA: TGTGCCAGCAGCATTCAGGGTTGGGGCTACACCTTC; CDR3 protein: CASSIQGWGYTF
J gene: TRBJ1-2; D gene: NA; clone size: once; V gene: TRBV6-1; CDR3 length: 12; CDR3 DNA: TGTGCCAGCAGTGACCCCTACTATGGCTACACCTTC; CDR3 protein: CASSDPYYGYTF
J gene: TRBJ2-3; D gene: NA; clone size: once; V gene: TRBV20-1; CDR3 length: 11; CDR3 DNA: TGCAGTGCTAGCGGGAAAGATACGCAGTATTTT; CDR3 protein: CSASGKDTQYF
J gene: TRBJ2-1; D gene: TRBD1; clone size: NA; V gene: TRBV6-5; CDR3 length: 15; CDR3 DNA: TGTGCCAGCACCCCCGGACAGGGGATTTACAATGAGCAGTTCTTC; CDR3 protein: CASTPGQGIYNEQFF
J gene: TRBJ2-2; D gene: NA; clone size: once; V gene: TRBV27; CDR3 length: 18; CDR3 DNA: TGTGCCAGCAGTGAGGGTGTCACTTTCAACGCGAACACCGGGGAGCTGTTTTTT; CDR3 protein: CASSEGVTFNANTGELFF
J gene: TRBJ1-1; D gene: NA; clone size: NA; V gene: TRBV9; CDR3 length: 15; CDR3 DNA: TGTGCCAGCAGCAGGCGGACAGAGATGAACACTGAAGCTTTCTTT; CDR3 protein: CASSRRTEMNTEAFF
J gene: TRBJ1-1; D gene: TRBD1; clone size: NA; V gene: TRBV6-5; CDR3 length: 12; CDR3 DNA: TGTGCCAGCAGCCCAGGGGGCACTGAAGCTTTCTTT; CDR3 protein: CASSPGGTEAFF
J gene: TRBJ2-7; D gene: TRBD2; clone size: NA; V gene: TRBV3-1/TRBV3-2; CDR3 length: 14; CDR3 DNA: TGTGCCAGCAGCTTCCGCGGGGGGCTCTACGAGCAGTACTTC; CDR3 protein: CASSFRGGLYEQYF
J gene: TRBJ1-6; D gene: NA; clone size: NA; V gene: TRBV18; CDR3 length: 14; CDR3 DNA: TGTGCCAGCTCACAGACCTTCGGGAATTCACCCCTCCACTTT; CDR3 protein: CASSQTFGNSPLHF
J gene: TRBJ2-5; D gene: NA; clone size: NA; V gene: TRBV28; CDR3 length: 13; CDR3 DNA: TGTGCCAGCAGTCTCAGGGTTATTGAGACCCAGTACTTC; CDR3 protein: CASSLRVIETQYF
J gene: TRBJ2-5; D gene: TRBD1; clone size: once; V gene: TRBV2; CDR3 length: 16; CDR3 DNA: TGTGCCAGCAGGGACCCAAGGACAGGGGGCTTGGAGACCCAGTACTTC; CDR3 protein: CASRDPRTGGLETQYF
J gene: TRBJ2-5; D gene: NA; clone size: NA; V gene: TRBV27; CDR3 length: 15; CDR3 DNA: TGTGCCAGCAGTTTATCCCAGACTAGTTTGGAGACCCAGTACTTC; CDR3 protein: CASSLSQTSLETQYF
J gene: TRBJ2-1; D gene: NA; clone size: once; V gene: TRBV6-5; CDR3 length: 15; CDR3 DNA: TGTGCCAGCATCGCCGCGGGACAGTTCTACAATGAGCAGTTCTTC; CDR3 protein: CASIAAGQFYNEQFF
J gene: TRBJ1-2; D gene: TRBD1; clone size: NA; V gene: TRBV30; CDR3 length: 12; CDR3 DNA: TGTGCCTGGAACAGGGGGCTAAATGGCTACACCTTC; CDR3 protein: CAWNRGLNGYTF
J gene: TRBJ2-4; D gene: NA; clone size: NA; V gene: TRBV5-1; CDR3 length: 16; CDR3 DNA: TGCGCCAGCAGCTTAGGGGACTTTGGAGCCAAAAACATTCAGTACTTC; CDR3 protein: CASSLGDFGAKNIQYF
J gene: TRBJ2-7; D gene: NA; clone size: NA; V gene: TRBV28; CDR3 length: 15; CDR3 DNA: TGTGCCAGCAGTTCGGGAGGGGGCGCGTCCTACGAGCAGTACTTC; CDR3 protein: CASSSGGGASYEQYF
J gene: TRBJ1-1; D gene: NA; clone size: NA; V gene: TRBV5-1; CDR3 length: 14; CDR3 DNA: TGCGCCAGCAGCTTGGGAGGGAAGGCCACTGAAGCTTTCTTT; CDR3 protein: CASSLGGKATEAFF
J gene: TRBJ2-5; D gene: NA; clone size: NA; V gene: TRBV3-1/TRBV3-2; CDR3 length: 14; CDR3 DNA: TGTGCCAGCAGCCCGCGGACAGCTCAAGAGACCCAGTACTTC; CDR3 protein: CASSPRTAQETQYF
J gene: TRBJ1-4; D gene: NA; clone size: NA; V gene: TRBV5-1; CDR3 length: 13; CDR3 DNA: TGCGCCAGCAGCTTGGAACAGACTGAAAAACTGTTTTTT; CDR3 protein: CASSLEQTEKLFF
J gene: TRBJ2-7; D gene: NA; clone size: once; V gene: TRBV9; CDR3 length: 15; CDR3 DNA: TGTGCCAGCAGCGTAGGCGGGAAGAGCTCCTACGAGCAGTACTTC; CDR3 protein: CASSVGGKSSYEQYF
J gene: TRBJ2-2; D gene: TRBD1; clone size: NA; V gene: TRBV5-1; CDR3 length: 14; CDR3 DNA: TGCGCCAGCAGCGCGGGACAGGCTGGCGGGGAGCTGTTTTTT; CDR3 protein: CASSAGQAGGELFF
J gene: TRBJ2-1; D gene: NA; clone size: NA; V gene: TRBV27; CDR3 length: 15; CDR3 DNA: TGTGCCAGCAGTTTGCCGCTGAGCTCCTACAATGAGCAGTTCTTC; CDR3 protein: CASSLPLSSYNEQFF
J gene: TRBJ2-7; D gene: TRBD1; clone size: once; V gene: TRBV5-1; CDR3 length: 15; CDR3 DNA: TGCGCCAGCAGCTTACCGGGACAGGGGAGAGGCGAGCAGTACTTC; CDR3 protein: CASSLPGQGRGEQYF
J gene: TRBJ2-7; D gene: TRBD1; clone size: NA; V gene: TRBV11-3; CDR3 length: 15; CDR3 DNA: TGTGCCAGCAGCTTACCAACCGGGACAGCTTACGAGCAGTACTTC; CDR3 protein: CASSLPTGTAYEQYF
J gene: TRBJ1-2; D gene: TRBD1; clone size: few; V gene: TRBV20-1; CDR3 length: 14; CDR3 DNA: TGCAGTGCTAGTGAAACTCGGACAGGCTATGGCTACACCTTC; CDR3 protein: CSASETRTGYGYTF